One sample yielded the 18 T cell receptor beta chains listed below, sequenced in a study of T-cell memory formation after mild COVID-19. TCRdb recomputed calls from the 5' RACE reads with MiXCR, one row per CDR3 protein. The profile shows around 510,000 distinct CDR3 sequences, about 20% of them singletons. Material for sequencing was PBMCs or a T cell subset sorted from them (not recorded which). The receptors derive from an adult woman who had mild COVID-19 (a few samples of this study predate the infection). Cell type and time point are not known.

The CDR3 loop is CAISLASDEKLFF. The CDR3 coding sequence is TGTGCCATCAGTTTGGCCTCAGATGAAAAACTGTTTTTT. This chain connects TRBV10-3 to TRBJ1-4; D uncertain. Trimming shortened V by 5 bases and J by 6 bases, and 10 bases separated the two germline ends. The length of the CDR3 is 13 residues. In germline, CDR1 is ENHRY, CDR2 SYGVKD.

The chain employs TRBV7-6 and TRBJ2-3, with 11 bases that match TRBD2. J gave up 2 bases and V 5 bases, and 6 bases lay outside the gene matches. The CDR3 runs to 16 residues. In germline, CDR1 is SGHVS, CDR2 FNYEAQ. CDR3 coding DNA: TGTGCCAGCAGCCCGTTAGCGGGAGGGAACACAGATACGCAGTATTTT. As protein: CASSPLAGGNTDTQYF.

Regarding this clonotype: Relative to the germline gene, one junction end is altered; a read error may explain this. The chain joins TRBV6-2 or TRBV6-3 to TRBJ2-1; TRBD2 matches at 9 bases. The germline V gene encodes CDR1 MNHEY and CDR2 SVGEGT. The CDR3 is made up of 13 amino acids. DNA of the CDR3: TGTGCCAGCATCGAGGCGGGAGGGCGTGATCGAGTCTTC. This translates into CASIEAGGRDRVF.

This rearrangement joins TRBV7-2 to TRBJ2-4, with D perhaps given as TRBD1 or TRBD2 (6 bases each). Trimming removed 3 bases at V and 2 bases at J, with 8 bases between. The germline gives CDR1 SGHTA, CDR2 FQGNSA. This CDR3 spans 14 amino acids. The CDR3 bases are TGTGCCAGCAGCTTGGGGGGCACCAAAAACATTCAGTACTTC. Its translation is CASSLGGTKNIQYF.

This clonotype has more than one count but fewer than ten. The V and J genes are TRBV7-3 and TRBJ1-1; D possibly corresponds to TRBD1 (5 bases). CDR3 length: 15 residues. The V and J ends lost 1 base and 1 base respectively, with 10 bases between them. From germline, CDR1 is SGHTA and CDR2 FQGTGA. This chain's CDR3 is CASSLMGQPNTEAFF. DNA for the CDR3: TGTGCCAGCAGCTTAATGGGGCAGCCGAACACTGAAGCTTTCTTT.

This clonotype was detected only a few times. This chain uses TRBV9 with TRBJ2-3; no definite D call. CDR1 and CDR2 from the germline V gene are SGDLS and YYNGEE. V was pared by 2 bases and J by 2 bases, with 9 bases between. The CDR3 contains 14 residues. CDR3 amino acids: CASSVVELTDTQYF. The CDR3 DNA reads as TGTGCCAGCAGCGTTGTCGAACTCACAGATACGCAGTATTTT.

This clonotype has only a few counts. The rearrangement joins TRBV4-1 to TRBJ1-4; no clear D gene. Germline V lookup: CDR1 MGHRA, CDR2 YSYEKL. This CDR3 is built from 17 residues. Trimming left V 2 bases short and J 8 bases short, with 21 bases between. The CDR3 here is CASSQWLYKGLAEKLFF. CDR3 DNA: TGCGCCAGCAGCCAATGGTTGTACAAAGGGTTAGCCGAAAAACTGTTTTTT.

The rearrangement links TRBV19 to TRBJ2-3; D perhaps matches TRBD1 (6 bases). Germline V gene lookup returns CDR1 LNHDA and CDR2 SQIVND (reference sequence). Trimming left V 5 bases short and J 1 base short, with 13 bases between. CDR3 length: 15 amino acids. CDR3 coding DNA: TGTGCCAGTAGTTTCAGGGGTATCGGCACAGATACGCAGTATTTT. It translates to CASSFRGIGTDTQYF.

This clonotype was recorded at least ten times. The CDR3 DNA sequence: TGTGCCAGCAGTCCTACAGGGGGCACTGAAGCTTTCTTT. Translated: CASSPTGGTEAFF. This chain uses TRBV7-9 with TRBJ1-1; TRBD1 matches 8 bases. J gave up 4 bases and V 6 bases, and 4 bases lay outside the gene matches. CDR3 length: 13 residues. Germline V gene lookup returns CDR1 SEHNR and CDR2 FQNEAQ (reference sequence).

The rearrangement uses TRBV4-1 and TRBJ2-7; D is uncertain. Trimming took 1 base from V and 0 from J, leaving 16 bases between them. CDR1 MGHRA and CDR2 YSYEKL come from the germline V gene. This CDR3 spans 17 amino acids. The CDR3 DNA sequence: TGCGCCAGCAGCCAAGGATTCTCGGGTCCTAGCTCCTACGAGCAGTACTTC. Translating it yields CASSQGFSGPSSYEQYF.

This sequence joins TRBV7-9 and TRBJ1-1; D may be TRBD1 (6 bases). Trimming removed 2 bases from V and 8 bases from J, with 12 bases in between. CDR1 and CDR2 (germline): SEHNR, FQNEAQ (reference sequence). This CDR3 comprises 13 residues. CDR3: CASSLMGGGEAFF. The CDR3 DNA sequence: TGTGCCAGCAGCTTAATGGGGGGCGGAGAAGCTTTCTTT.

This clonotype was recorded at least ten times. V is TRBV10-3 and J is TRBJ2-3; tentative D call: TRBD2 (6 bases). There are 12 residues in the CDR3. Germline V gene sequence: CDR1 ENHRY, CDR2 SYGVKD. Trimming removed 5 bases at V and 6 bases at J, with 9 bases between. CDR3 region: CAISRGIDTQYF. The CDR3 DNA is TGTGCCATCAGTCGGGGGATTGATACGCAGTATTTT.

The table lists this clonotype with a few counts. CDR3 sequence reads: CASSTSGQGAFGYTF. CDR3 coding DNA: TGTGCCAGCAGCACCTCGGGACAGGGGGCCTTTGGCTACACCTTC. The chain has TRBV7-8 and TRBJ1-2, with TRBD1 matching 12 bases. This CDR3 is 15 amino acids long. V shed 5 bases and J 7 bases; nucleotides not matched to a gene: 8. From germline, CDR1 is SGHVS and CDR2 FQNEAQ.

There are a few counts of this clonotype. The rearrangement links TRBV18 to TRBJ2-3; no firm D call. The CDR3 length is 14 residues. Germline CDR1 KGHSH, CDR2 LQKENI. The V end was cut by 4 bases, the J end by 0 bases, with 8 bases between. The CDR3 DNA reads as TGTGCCAGCTCACTCAGACACAGCACAGATACGCAGTATTTT. Protein product: CASSLRHSTDTQYF.

CDR3 nucleotides: TGTGCCAGCAGCCCCGGACTAGCGGGGGGGTACCAAGAGACCCAGTACTTC. It translates to CASSPGLAGGYQETQYF. This chain links TRBV7-7 with TRBJ2-5, with 15 bases identical to TRBD2. Trimming removed 5 bases from V and 0 bases from J; junction bases left unmatched: 4. The germline V gene has CDR1 SSHAT and CDR2 FNYEAQ (reference sequence). The CDR3 length is 17 residues.

The chain recombines TRBV25-1 with TRBJ1-2, with D uncertain. V was clipped by 1 base and J by 2 bases, with 5 bases between them. Germline CDR1 MGHDK, CDR2 SYGVNS. The CDR3 contains 13 residues. CDR3 bases: TGTGCCAGCAGTGAATCTCCGAACTATGGCTACACCTTC. This encodes CASSESPNYGYTF.

The rearrangement joins TRBV15 to TRBJ2-1; 8 nucleotides align to TRBD2. Germline loops: CDR1 LNHNV, CDR2 YYDKDF (reference sequence). V was clipped by 5 bases and J by 7 bases; unmatched bases: 13. The CDR3 runs 16 residues. CDR3 loop: CATSSSSSGRPNEQFF. For the CDR3, the DNA is TGTGCCACCAGCTCCTCGTCCAGCGGGAGACCGAATGAGCAGTTCTTC.

The V call is TRBV12-3 or TRBV12-4, the J call TRBJ1-2; D remains ambiguous. Between the trimmed V and J ends, which lost 3 bases and 9 bases, there was a span of 14 bases. CDR3 length equals 13 residues. The CDR3 sequence: CASSFYEGGRYTF. The CDR3 DNA follows: TGTGCCAGCAGTTTCTATGAGGGAGGTCGCTACACCTTC.